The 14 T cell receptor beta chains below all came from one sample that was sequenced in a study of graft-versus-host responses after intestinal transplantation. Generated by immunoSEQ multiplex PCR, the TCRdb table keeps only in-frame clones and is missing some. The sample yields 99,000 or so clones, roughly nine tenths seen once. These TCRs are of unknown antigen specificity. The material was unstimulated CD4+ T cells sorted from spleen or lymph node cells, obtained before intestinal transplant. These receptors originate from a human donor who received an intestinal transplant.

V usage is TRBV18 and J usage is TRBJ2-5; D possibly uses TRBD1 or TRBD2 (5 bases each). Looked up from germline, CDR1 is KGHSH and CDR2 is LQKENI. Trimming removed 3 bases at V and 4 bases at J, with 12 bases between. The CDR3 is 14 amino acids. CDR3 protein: CASSPLGARETQYF. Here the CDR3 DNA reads TGTGCCAGCTCACCTCTCGGGGCCCGAGAGACCCAGTACTTC. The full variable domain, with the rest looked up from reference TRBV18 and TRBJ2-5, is NAGVMQNPRHLVRRRGQEARLRCSPMKGHSHVYWYRQLPEEGLKFMVYLQKENIIDESGMPKERFSAEFPKEGPSILRIQQVVRGDSAAYFCASSPLGARETQYFGPGTRLLVL.

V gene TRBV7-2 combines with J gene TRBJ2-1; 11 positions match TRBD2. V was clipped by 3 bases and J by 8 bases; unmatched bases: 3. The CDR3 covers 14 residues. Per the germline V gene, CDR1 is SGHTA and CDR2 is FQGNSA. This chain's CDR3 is CASSFLAGGYEQFF. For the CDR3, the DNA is TGTGCCAGCAGCTTTCTAGCGGGAGGCTATGAGCAGTTCTTC.

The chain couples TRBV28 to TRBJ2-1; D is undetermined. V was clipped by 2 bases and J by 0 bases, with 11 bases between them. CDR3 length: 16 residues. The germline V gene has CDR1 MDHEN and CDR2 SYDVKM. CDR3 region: CASSLGSSDSYNEQFF. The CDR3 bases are TGTGCCAGCAGTTTAGGGTCCAGCGACTCCTACAATGAGCAGTTCTTC.

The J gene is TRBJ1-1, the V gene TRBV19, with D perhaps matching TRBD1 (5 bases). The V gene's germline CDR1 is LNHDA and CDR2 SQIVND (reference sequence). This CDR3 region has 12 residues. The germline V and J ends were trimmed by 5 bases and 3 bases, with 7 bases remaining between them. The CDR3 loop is CASSQGDTEAFF. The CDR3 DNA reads TGTGCCAGTAGTCAGGGAGACACTGAAGCTTTCTTT.

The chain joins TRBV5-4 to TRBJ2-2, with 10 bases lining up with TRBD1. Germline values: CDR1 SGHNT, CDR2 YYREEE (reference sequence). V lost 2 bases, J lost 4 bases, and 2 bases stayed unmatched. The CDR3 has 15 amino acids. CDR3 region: CASSFGQGGTGELFF. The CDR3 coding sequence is TGTGCCAGCAGCTTCGGACAGGGGGGCACCGGGGAGCTGTTTTTT. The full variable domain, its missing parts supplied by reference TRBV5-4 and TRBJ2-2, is ETGVTQSPTHLIKTRGQQVTLRCSSQSGHNTVSWYQQALGQGPQFIFQYYREEENGRGNFPPRFSGLQFPNYSSELNVNALELDDSALYLCASSFGQGGTGELFFGEGSRLTVL.

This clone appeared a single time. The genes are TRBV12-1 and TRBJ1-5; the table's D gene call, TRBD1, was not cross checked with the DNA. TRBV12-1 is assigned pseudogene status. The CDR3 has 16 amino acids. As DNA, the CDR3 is TGTGCCAGCAGCTGGCGCGACAGGGTGGTTGCTCAGCCCCAGCATTTT. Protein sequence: CASSWRDRVVAQPQHF.

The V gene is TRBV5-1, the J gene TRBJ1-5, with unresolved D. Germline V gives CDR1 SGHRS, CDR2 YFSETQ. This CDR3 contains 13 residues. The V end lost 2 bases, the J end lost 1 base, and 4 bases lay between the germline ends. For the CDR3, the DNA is TGCGCCAGCAGCTTTGACAGCAATCAGCCCCAGCATTTT. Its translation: CASSFDSNQPQHF.

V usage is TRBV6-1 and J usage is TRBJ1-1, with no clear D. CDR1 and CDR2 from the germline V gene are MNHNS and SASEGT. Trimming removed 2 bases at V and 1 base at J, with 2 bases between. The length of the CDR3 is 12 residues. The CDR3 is CASSERNTEAFF. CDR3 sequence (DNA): TGTGCCAGCAGTGAACGGAACACTGAAGCTTTCTTT.

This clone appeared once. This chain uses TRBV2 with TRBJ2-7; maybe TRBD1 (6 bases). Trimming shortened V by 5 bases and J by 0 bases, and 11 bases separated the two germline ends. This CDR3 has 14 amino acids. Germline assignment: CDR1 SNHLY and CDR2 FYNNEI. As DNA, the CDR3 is TGTGCCAGCAGTCCGACAGGTTTCTCCTACGAGCAGTACTTC. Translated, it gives CASSPTGFSYEQYF.

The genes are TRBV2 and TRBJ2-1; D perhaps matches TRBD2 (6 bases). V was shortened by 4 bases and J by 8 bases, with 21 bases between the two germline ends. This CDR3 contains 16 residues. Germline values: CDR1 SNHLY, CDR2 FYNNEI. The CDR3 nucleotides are TGTGCCAGCAGTGTTGGAGAGGGCGAAGGAGGGGATGAGCAGTTCTTC. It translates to CASSVGEGEGGDEQFF. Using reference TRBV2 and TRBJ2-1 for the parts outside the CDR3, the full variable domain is EPEVTQTPSHQVTQMGQEVILRCVPISNHLYFYWYRQILGQKVEFLVSFYNNEISEKSEIFDDQFSVERPDGSNFTLKIRSTKLEDSAMYFCASSVGEGEGGDEQFFGPGTRLTVL.

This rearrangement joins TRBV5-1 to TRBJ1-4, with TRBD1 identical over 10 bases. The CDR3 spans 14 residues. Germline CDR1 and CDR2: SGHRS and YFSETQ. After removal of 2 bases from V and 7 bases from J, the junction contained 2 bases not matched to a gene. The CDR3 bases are TGCGCCAGCAGCTTTGGACAGGGGGGTGAAAAACTGTTTTTT. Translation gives CASSFGQGGEKLFF.

Here the CDR3 reads CASEPPTRGSWAGELFF. CDR3 DNA sequence: TGTGCCAGCGAGCCTCCGACTCGAGGGTCATGGGCCGGGGAGCTGTTTTTT. This chain joins TRBV28 and TRBJ2-2, with D tentatively TRBD2 (5 bases). Germline assignment: CDR1 MDHEN and CDR2 SYDVKM. The V end lost 8 bases, the J end lost 6 bases, and 25 bases lay between the germline ends. The CDR3 length is 17 residues.

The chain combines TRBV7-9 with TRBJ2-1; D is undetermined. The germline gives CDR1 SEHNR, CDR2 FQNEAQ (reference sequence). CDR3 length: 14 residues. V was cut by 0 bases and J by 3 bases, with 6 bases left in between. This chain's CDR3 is CASSLARHYNEQFF. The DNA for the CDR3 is TGTGCCAGCAGCTTAGCTAGGCACTACAATGAGCAGTTCTTC.

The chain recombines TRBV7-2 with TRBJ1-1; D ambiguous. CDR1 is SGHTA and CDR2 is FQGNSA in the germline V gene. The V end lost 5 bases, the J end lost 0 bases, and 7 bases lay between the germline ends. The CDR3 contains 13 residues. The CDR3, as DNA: TGTGCCAGCAGCCCCTATCTGAACACTGAAGCTTTCTTT. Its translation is CASSPYLNTEAFF. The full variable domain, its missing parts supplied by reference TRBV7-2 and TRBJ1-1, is GAGVSQSPSNKVTEKGKDVELRCDPISGHTALYWYRQSLGQGLEFLIYFQGNSAPDKSGLPSDRFSAERTGGSVSTLTIQRTQQEDSAVYLCASSPYLNTEAFFGQGTRLTVV.